This passage covers 3 T cell receptor beta chains from one sample sequenced in a study of T cell responses to AZD1222 COVID-19 vaccine. Here immunoSEQ multiplex PCR was the method, and the copy in TCRdb shows in-frame clones only, minus some. This sample has about 130,000 clones, with more than 70% found just once. This material consisted of peripheral blood, taken on day 0 of AZD1222 vaccination. The receptors were sampled from an adult in good health.

CDR3 coding DNA: TGTGCCAGCAGTCATCCGGACAGGGTCCCCTTAGGCGGGGAGCTGTTTTTT. It is translated as CASSHPDRVPLGGELFF. The J gene is TRBJ2-2, the V gene TRBV11-2, with TRBD1 matching over 8 bases. The CDR3 runs to 17 residues. The V segment lost 6 bases and the J segment 7 bases; nucleotides outside the gene matches: 16. Germline V lookup: CDR1 SGHAT, CDR2 FQNNGV. Together with reference TRBV11-2 and TRBJ2-2, the CDR3 gives the full variable domain: EAGVAQSPRYKIIEKRQSVAFWCNPISGHATLYWYQQILGQGPKLLIQFQNNGVVDDSQLPKDRFSAERLKGVDSTLKIQPAKLEDSAVYLCASSHPDRVPLGGELFFGEGSRLTVL.

This sequence joins TRBV5-1 and TRBJ1-1, with 7 bases that match TRBD1. This CDR3 region has 17 residues. Germline CDR1 is SGHRS and CDR2 is YFSETQ. The V segment lost 0 bases and the J segment 0 bases; nucleotides outside the gene matches: 8. The CDR3 here is CASSLVGTVGVNTEAFF. For the CDR3, the DNA is TGCGCCAGCAGCTTGGTGGGGACAGTTGGAGTGAACACTGAAGCTTTCTTT. Based on the CDR3 plus reference TRBV5-1 and TRBJ1-1, the full variable domain is KAGVTQTPRYLIKTRGQQVTLSCSPISGHRSVSWYQQTPGQGLQFLFEYFSETQRNKGNFPGRFSGRQFSNSRSEMNVSTLELGDSALYLCASSLVGTVGVNTEAFFGQGTRLTVV.

The V call is TRBV21-1, the J call TRBJ2-2; the table gives TRBD1 as D, unverified against the DNA. TRBV21-1 is an annotated pseudogene. CDR3 length equals 16 residues. CDR3 loop: CASSKGGAPNTGELFF. As DNA, the CDR3 is TGTGCCAGCAGCAAAGGTGGGGCCCCGAACACCGGGGAGCTGTTTTTT.